Detailed here is one TCR beta chain. The antigen is unknown. This CDR3 has 14 amino acids. Trimming removed 6 bases from V and 3 bases from J, with 15 bases in between. Per the germline V gene, CDR1 is SGHTA and CDR2 is FQGNSA. This specimen belongs to a study of cytomegalovirus exposure and HLA in healthy donors. Study-level results: Among the most significant clusters, several appeared linked to common viral pathogens in a later analysis.

Primers: 60 Vbeta forward and 13 Jbeta reverse. Only in-frame clones appear in the TCRdb table, and some are missing; sequencing was by immunoSEQ multiplex PCR. The table includes over 150,000 clones, approximately 78% detected once. The receptor's source is a male donor in good health and CMV-seropositive. The sequenced sample consisted of PBMCs. V is TRBV7-2 and J is TRBJ2-7, with a tentative D call TRBD2 (5 bases). The CDR3 DNA follows: TGTGCCAGCAGTCATAGCTGGGAGAACTACGAGCAGTACTTC. Amino acid sequence: CASSHSWENYEQYF.